A single TCR beta chain is shown here with its context. The sample is drawn from a study of identical twins. The CDR3 is made up of 16 amino acids. V shed 3 bases and J 6 bases; nucleotides not matched to a gene: 11. Germline V gives CDR1 SGHTA, CDR2 FQGNSA. MiXCR, applied by TCRdb to the 5' RACE reads, yields one record per CDR3 protein. This table has roughly 500,000 distinct CDR3 sequences, about 20% appearing once. Another study also made use of these data, one on T cells expressing NK-cell markers.

The specimen was CD4+ T cells sorted from blood. The clonotype was recovered from a young woman in good health. The rearrangement links TRBV7-2 to TRBJ2-1; 7 bases line up with TRBD2. Here the CDR3 reads CASSFGMAGEGNEQFF. In nucleotides, the CDR3 is TGTGCCAGCAGCTTCGGAATGGCGGGAGAAGGCAATGAGCAGTTCTTC.